This T cell receptor (beta chain) is from a study of blood T cell repertoires in COVID-19. About the research overall: T cells, B-cell-depleted T cells, or PBMCs provided the cDNA or gDNA that served as material.

Original processing notes: Reference gene primers were amplified, and this amplification served to estimate nucleated cell counts. TCRdb's copy holds only in-frame clones and misses some; the assay was immunoSEQ multiplex PCR. V and J calls and clone size come straight from that table; D and trimming were deduced from the DNA. The data show about 190,000 clones, approximately 80% seen once. This receptor was obtained from a woman in her forties or fifties with acute or convalescent COVID-19. Sequences were obtained from peripheral blood.

CDR3 loop: CASSLPQGVGTQETQYF. Here the CDR3 DNA reads TGTGCCAGCAGTTTGCCTCAGGGGGTGGGCACACAAGAGACCCAGTACTTC. The genes are TRBV28 and TRBJ2-5, with 7 positions matching TRBD1. Unmatched junction bases numbered 12, after V lost 3 bases and J lost 2 bases. The germline CDR1 and CDR2 sequences are MDHEN and SYDVKM. This CDR3 is built from 17 residues.